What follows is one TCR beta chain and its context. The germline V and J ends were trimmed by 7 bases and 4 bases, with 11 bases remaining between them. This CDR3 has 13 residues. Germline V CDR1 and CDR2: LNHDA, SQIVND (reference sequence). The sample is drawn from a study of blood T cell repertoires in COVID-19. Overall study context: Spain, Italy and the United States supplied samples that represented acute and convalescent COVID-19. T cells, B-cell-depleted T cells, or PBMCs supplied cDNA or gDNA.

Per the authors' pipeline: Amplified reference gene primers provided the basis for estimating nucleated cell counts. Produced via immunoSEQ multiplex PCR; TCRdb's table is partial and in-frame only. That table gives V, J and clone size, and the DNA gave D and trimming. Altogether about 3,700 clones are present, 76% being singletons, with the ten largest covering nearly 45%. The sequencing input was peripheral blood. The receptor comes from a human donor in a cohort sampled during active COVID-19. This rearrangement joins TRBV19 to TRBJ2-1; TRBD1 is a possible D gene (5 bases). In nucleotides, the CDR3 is TGTGCCAGTAACGACAGATTTTACAATGAGCAGTTCTTC. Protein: CASNDRFYNEQFF.